A single sample gave rise to the 19 T cell receptor beta chains below, sequenced in a study of T cell responses to AZD1222 COVID-19 vaccine. This table comes from immunoSEQ multiplex PCR, and its TCRdb copy is limited to in-frame clones, with some not included. Among more than 100,000 clones, roughly nine tenths were seen once, and the ten largest hold 1.5% to 2%. Sequenced here: peripheral blood, sampled on day 0 of AZD1222 vaccination. The receptors come from an adult in good health.

The chain has TRBV12-3 or TRBV12-4 and TRBJ1-1; perhaps TRBD1 as D (6 bases). The CDR3 has 13 residues. Trimming took 4 bases from V and 6 from J, leaving 12 bases between them. CDR3 nucleotides: TGTGCCAGCAGTTGGGACATTTATGCTGAAGCTTTCTTT. This gives the protein CASSWDIYAEAFF.

This chain connects TRBV7-2 to TRBJ1-6, with a possible D match to TRBD1 (6 bases). Trimming took 0 bases from V and 1 from J, leaving 13 bases between them. Germline CDR1 and CDR2: SGHTA and FQGNSA. This CDR3 comprises 18 residues. The CDR3 DNA reads TGTGCCAGCAGCTTAGCGACAGGCAGAAGTTCCTATAATTCACCCCTCCACTTT. It encodes CASSLATGRSSYNSPLHF.

The chain carries TRBV30 and TRBJ1-3; D might be TRBD1 (5 bases). Germline V gene lookup returns CDR1 GTSNPN and CDR2 SVGIG (reference sequence). The ends were cut back, 2 bases at V and 2 bases at J, with 13 bases in the middle. The CDR3 runs 15 residues. This chain's CDR3 is CAWSLWDWPGNTIYF. DNA for the CDR3: TGTGCCTGGAGTTTATGGGACTGGCCTGGAAACACCATATATTTT.

The chain has TRBV13 and TRBJ2-3, with D unclear. Germline CDR1 PRHDT, CDR2 FYEKMQ (reference sequence). Trimming pared 5 bases from V and 1 base from J, leaving 10 bases between. This CDR3 contains 14 residues. The CDR3 is CASSHEGGTDTQYF. The CDR3 nucleotides are TGTGCCAGCAGCCACGAAGGAGGCACAGATACGCAGTATTTT.

This CDR3 reads CASSHDRLPGPGGDTEAFF. CDR3 nucleotide sequence: TGTGCCAGCAGCCACGATCGCCTTCCGGGACCCGGAGGGGACACTGAAGCTTTCTTT. The chain is built from TRBV4-2 and TRBJ1-1, with a weak D call TRBD1 (5 bases). This CDR3 has 19 residues. The germline V gene has CDR1 LGHNA and CDR2 YNFKEQ. V was shortened by 3 bases and J by 3 bases, with 26 bases between the two germline ends.

The rearrangement uses TRBV5-1 and TRBJ1-2, with a possible D match to TRBD1 (5 bases). Trimming stripped 3 bases from V and 4 bases from J, with 10 bases between. The length of the CDR3 is 13 residues. Germline V gene sequence: CDR1 SGHRS, CDR2 YFSETQ. The CDR3 loop is CASSSTDLYGYTF. CDR3 DNA sequence: TGCGCCAGCAGCTCGACAGATCTCTATGGCTACACCTTC. Filled out from reference TRBV5-1 and TRBJ1-2, the complete variable domain reads KAGVTQTPRYLIKTRGQQVTLSCSPISGHRSVSWYQQTPGQGLQFLFEYFSETQRNKGNFPGRFSGRQFSNSRSEMNVSTLELGDSALYLCASSSTDLYGYTFGSGTRLTVV.

The rearrangement uses TRBV5-1 and TRBJ2-3; D is possibly TRBD1 (6 bases). The CDR3 sequence is 20 residues long. Trimming took off 2 bases at V and 2 bases at J, with 27 bases between the two ends. The germline V gene has CDR1 SGHRS and CDR2 YFSETQ. CDR3 sequence (DNA): TGCGCCAGCAGCTTTTCCAAAGGATTCTGGGACATTCGAACCACAGATACGCAGTATTTT. It codes for CASSFSKGFWDIRTTDTQYF. Combining the CDR3 with reference TRBV5-1 and TRBJ2-3 gives the whole variable domain KAGVTQTPRYLIKTRGQQVTLSCSPISGHRSVSWYQQTPGQGLQFLFEYFSETQRNKGNFPGRFSGRQFSNSRSEMNVSTLELGDSALYLCASSFSKGFWDIRTTDTQYFGPGTRLTVL.

This chain connects TRBV9 to TRBJ2-3; D is perhaps TRBD2 (6 bases). CDR3 length equals 13 residues. Germline V gives CDR1 SGDLS, CDR2 YYNGEE. V was pared by 0 bases and J by 5 bases, with 7 bases between. The CDR3 loop reads CASSVGGGDTQYF. CDR3 in DNA: TGTGCCAGCAGCGTAGGGGGAGGAGATACGCAGTATTTT.

This clone was picked up a small number of times. V is TRBV7-8 and J is TRBJ2-7; perhaps TRBD1 as D (5 bases). V lost 5 bases and J lost 2, with 13 bases in between. CDR1 is SGHVS, CDR2 FQNEAQ, per germline. The CDR3 spans 14 residues. This CDR3 reads CASSVGASPYEQYF. The DNA for the CDR3 is TGTGCCAGCAGCGTAGGGGCGTCCCCCTACGAGCAGTACTTC.

V is TRBV5-1 and J is TRBJ2-5; 8 bases fit TRBD2. The germline gives CDR1 SGHRS, CDR2 YFSETQ. The trim removed 0 bases at V and 6 bases at J, leaving 10 bases unmatched. The CDR3 consists of 16 residues. CDR3 DNA: TGCGCCAGCAGCTTGGCCGCTAGCGGGTGGGGAAAGACCCAGTACTTC. This codes for CASSLAASGWGKTQYF.

This chain links TRBV27 with TRBJ1-2; maybe TRBD1 (5 bases). Trimming removed 5 bases from V and 5 bases from J, with 12 bases in between. The CDR3 consists of 13 residues. The V gene's germline CDR1 is MNHEY and CDR2 SMNVEV (reference sequence). CDR3 residues: CASSPGTVYGYTF. In DNA, the CDR3 is TGTGCCAGCAGTCCCGGGACCGTTTATGGCTACACCTTC.

V and J are TRBV30 and TRBJ1-6; 11 bases match TRBD1. The J segment lost 4 bases and the V segment lost 4 bases, leaving 6 bases of the junction unmatched. This CDR3 spans 16 amino acids. Germline V gene sequence: CDR1 GTSNPN, CDR2 SVGIG (reference sequence). This CDR3 reads CAWNPGQGGYNSPLHF. The CDR3 DNA follows: TGTGCCTGGAACCCGGGACAGGGGGGGTATAATTCACCCCTCCACTTT.

J is TRBJ2-2 and V is TRBV4-2; the D gene is possibly TRBD2 (5 bases). Trimming left V 10 bases short and J 6 bases short, with 12 bases between. There are 12 residues in the CDR3. Germline V gene data show CDR1 as LGHNA and CDR2 as YNFKEQ. CDR3 coding DNA: TGTGCCATACAAAAGGGAGCCGGGGAGCTGTTTTTT. Protein product: CAIQKGAGELFF.

The chain links TRBV12-3 or TRBV12-4 to TRBJ2-5; 10 nucleotides line up with TRBD1. V shed 5 bases and J 5 bases; nucleotides not matched to a gene: 2. CDR3 length: 13 amino acids. The CDR3 DNA follows: TGTGCCAGCAGTCAGGGACAGGGGGAGACCCAGTACTTC. Its protein product is CASSQGQGETQYF.

The rearrangement links TRBV2 to TRBJ1-3; D not certain. The CDR3 covers 16 residues. V lost 6 bases to trimming and J lost 0 bases, with 15 bases between them. Germline CDR1 SNHLY, CDR2 FYNNEI. CDR3 in DNA: TGTGCCAGCAGGGTCCGCAGTGTGAGCTCTGGAAACACCATATATTTT. It is translated as CASRVRSVSSGNTIYF.

This rearrangement joins TRBV28 to TRBJ1-2; 7 nucleotides agree with TRBD1. CDR3 length equals 15 residues. CDR1 and CDR2 (germline): MDHEN, SYDVKM. With 2 bases clipped from V and 4 bases from J, the junction kept 7 bases outside the gene matches. The CDR3 here is CASSLGAGGSYGYTF. In DNA form, the CDR3 reads TGTGCCAGCAGTTTAGGGGCAGGGGGAAGCTATGGCTACACCTTC.

The chain carries TRBV7-9 and TRBJ2-7; D gene unclear. CDR1 is SEHNR and CDR2 is FQNEAQ in the germline V gene (reference sequence). This CDR3 region has 13 residues. The V end was cut by 6 bases, the J end by 4 bases, with 13 bases between. The CDR3: CASSPKDLYEQYF. CDR3 nucleotides: TGTGCCAGCAGTCCGAAGGACCTATACGAGCAGTACTTC. Full variable domain (missing parts from reference TRBV7-9 and TRBJ2-7): DTGVSQNPRHKITKRGQNVTFRCDPISEHNRLYWYRQTLGQGPEFLTYFQNEAQLEKSRLLSDRFSAERPKGSFSTLEIQRTEQGDSAMYLCASSPKDLYEQYFGPGTRLTVT.

The genes are TRBV7-3 and TRBJ2-5, with 7 nucleotides matching TRBD2. Looked up from germline, CDR1 is SGHTA and CDR2 is FQGTGA. This CDR3 has 13 amino acids. V lost 5 bases to trimming and J lost 5 bases; unmatched junction nucleotides: 5. The CDR3 sequence: CASSPGGRETQYF. The CDR3 bases are TGTGCCAGCAGCCCCGGGGGGAGGGAGACCCAGTACTTC.

The V gene is TRBV2, the J gene TRBJ1-1; 11 nucleotides agree with TRBD1. The V gene end was trimmed by 7 bases and the J gene end by 3 bases; junction bases not matched to a gene: 10. CDR3 size: 16 residues. Germline V gives CDR1 SNHLY, CDR2 FYNNEI. The CDR3 nucleotides are TGTGCCAGCAATAGACCGGGACAGGGGGTCGACACTGAAGCTTTCTTT. This translates into CASNRPGQGVDTEAFF.